These 14 T cell receptor beta chains share one sample of origin, sequenced in a study of regulatory T cells in long-lasting Graves disease. Specified time point: newly diagnosed GD, antithyroid drugs for less than 3 months. Following extraction of RNA from PBMCs, that RNA was used to make the TCR library. Arm-PCR of CDR3 regions and iRepertoire HTBI primers were the basis on which TCR beta libraries were built. From the multiplex PCR reads, TCRdb called clonotypes with MiXCR, one entry per CDR3 protein. The sample shows under 400,000 distinct CDR3 sequences, 16% of them seen only once. In addition, the sample was reused for a study of T cells in Graves' hyperthyroidism and ophthalmopathy.

The sample here was peripheral blood mononuclear cells (PBMCs), taken at new diagnosis, from a patient treated with antithyroid drugs. These receptors were taken from a man aged 40-55 years with Graves disease.

The sample holds a few counts of this clonotype. The V gene is TRBV20-1, the J gene TRBJ2-1; 7 bases align to TRBD1. The CDR3 covers 12 residues. Looked up from germline, CDR1 is DFQATT and CDR2 is SNEGSKA (reference sequence). Trimming removed 0 bases from V and 16 bases from J; junction bases left unmatched: 9. The DNA for the CDR3 is TGCAGTGCTAGAGACCACAGGGGCTTATTTTTCTTC. Translated: CSARDHRGLFFF.

This clonotype occurred a few times. This rearrangement joins TRBV7-3 to TRBJ2-3; 7 bases fit TRBD2. Germline V lookup: CDR1 SGHTA, CDR2 FQGTGA. With 1 base clipped from V and 2 bases from J, the junction kept 6 bases outside the gene matches. CDR3 length equals 16 residues. CDR3 loop: CASSLNAGESTDTQYF. As DNA, the CDR3 is TGTGCCAGCAGCTTAAACGCGGGGGAATCCACAGATACGCAGTATTTT.

This clonotype showed up many times. This chain links TRBV11-3 with TRBJ1-1, with 7 bases that match TRBD1. The CDR3 runs to 14 residues. Germline V gene data show CDR1 as SGHNT and CDR2 as YENEEA. V lost 5 bases to trimming and J lost 8 bases; unmatched junction nucleotides: 11. The CDR3 coding sequence is TGTGCCAGCAGCCCTGGGACAGCAGGTGGGGAAGCTTTCTTT. As protein: CASSPGTAGGEAFF.

Only a few counts were recorded for this clonotype. The J gene is TRBJ1-6, the V gene TRBV12-3 or TRBV12-4; 9 nucleotides line up with TRBD1. The length of the CDR3 is 14 residues. J gave up 10 bases and V 6 bases, and 7 bases lay outside the gene matches. CDR3 DNA sequence: TGTGCCAGCAGCCACGGACAGGGGCGGTCACCCCTCCACTTT. Its translation: CASSHGQGRSPLHF.

In its sample, this clonotype was seen many times. The V and J genes are TRBV30 and TRBJ1-5, with D perhaps matching TRBD1 (5 bases). Germline V gene sequence: CDR1 GTSNPN, CDR2 SVGIG (reference sequence). The CDR3 has 14 amino acids. V lost 3 bases, J lost 0 bases, and 9 bases lay in between. This CDR3 is CAWSRAASNQPQHF. The CDR3, as DNA: TGTGCCTGGAGCAGGGCGGCTAGCAATCAGCCCCAGCATTTT.

This clonotype was seen at least ten times. The chain couples TRBV20-1 to TRBJ2-7, with D perhaps matching TRBD1 (6 bases). This CDR3 is built from 13 residues. Germline CDR1 reads DFQATT; CDR2 reads SNEGSKA (reference sequence). Trimming removed 7 bases from V and 0 bases from J, with 13 bases in between. CDR3 residues: CSGQTGTSYEQYF. CDR3 in DNA: TGCAGTGGACAGACAGGAACCTCCTACGAGCAGTACTTC.

This clonotype showed up just a few times. CDR3 sequence: CATSRGASGITDTQYF. Here the CDR3 DNA reads TGTGCCACCAGCAGAGGGGCTAGCGGTATCACAGATACGCAGTATTTT. The V gene is TRBV15, the J gene TRBJ2-3; 7 bases agree with TRBD2. The CDR3 has 16 amino acids. Germline CDR1 and CDR2: LNHNV and YYDKDF (reference sequence). Germline trimming cut 1 base from V and 2 bases from J; bases unmatched to any gene: 6. Filled out from reference TRBV15 and TRBJ2-3, the complete variable domain reads DAMVIQNPRYQVTQFGKPVTLSCSQTLNHNVMYWYQQKSSQAPKLLFHYYDKDFNNEADTPDNFQSRRPNTSFCFLDIRSPGLGDTAMYLCATSRGASGITDTQYFGPGTRLTVL.

A few counts support this clonotype. The gene calls are TRBV9 and TRBJ2-6; D may match TRBD1 or TRBD2 (5 bases each). Trimming removed 3 bases at V and 3 bases at J, with 10 bases between. CDR3 length: 15 amino acids. Germline assignment: CDR1 SGDLS and CDR2 YYNGEE. CDR3 DNA: TGTGCCAGCAGCGACGAGGGGTATGGGGCCAACGTCCTGACTTTC. It codes for CASSDEGYGANVLTF. Complete variable domain (other parts from reference TRBV9 and TRBJ2-6): DSGVTQTPKHLITATGQRVTLRCSPRSGDLSVYWYQQSLDQGLQFLIQYYNGEERAKGNILERFSAQQFPDLHSELNLSSLELGDSALYFCASSDEGYGANVLTFGAGSRLTVL.

This clonotype was detected many times. The chain uses TRBV29-1 and TRBJ2-5; D gene uncertain. Germline V gene data show CDR1 as SQVTM and CDR2 as ANQGSEA. CDR3 size: 15 residues. The germline V and J ends were trimmed by 1 base and 3 bases, with 15 bases remaining between them. The CDR3 sequence is CSVEVGSRTEETQYF. CDR3 DNA: TGCAGCGTTGAAGTGGGTAGCAGGACGGAAGAGACCCAGTACTTC.

This clonotype was seen many times. The CDR3 DNA reads TGTGCCAGCAGCTTCCGCAGGGGACACCAAGAGACCCAGTACTTC. It yields the protein CASSFRRGHQETQYF. The chain is built from TRBV7-2 and TRBJ2-5, with D possibly being TRBD1 (6 bases). The germline gives CDR1 SGHTA, CDR2 FQGNSA. The CDR3 contains 15 residues. Deletions cut 3 bases from V and 0 bases from J, with 11 bases between.

The gene calls are TRBV9 and TRBJ2-1; D unclear. V lost 1 base, J lost 3 bases, and 8 bases lay in between. This CDR3 contains 14 residues. Germline loops: CDR1 SGDLS, CDR2 YYNGEE. The chain's CDR3 is CASSVLPNYNEQFF. DNA of the CDR3: TGTGCCAGCAGCGTACTACCCAACTACAATGAGCAGTTCTTC.

This chain joins TRBV29-1 and TRBJ1-4, with 8 positions matching TRBD1. The CDR3 has 14 residues. J was trimmed by 5 bases and V by 3 bases; bases with no gene match: 5. Germline CDR1 is SQVTM and CDR2 is ANQGSEA. The CDR3 DNA is TGCAGCGTTGATCTCAGGACAGGGAATGAAAAACTGTTTTTT. Its translation: CSVDLRTGNEKLFF. Drawing the rest from reference TRBV29-1 and TRBJ1-4, the complete variable domain is SAVISQKPSRDICQRGTSLTIQCQVDSQVTMMFWYRQQPGQSLTLIATANQGSEATYESGFVIDKFPISRPNLTFSTLTVSNMSPEDSSIYLCSVDLRTGNEKLFFGSGTQLSVL.

A note on this clonotype: The CDR3 does not end in the conserved phenylalanine or tryptophan, so this is likely a read error. The chain is built from TRBV4-3 and TRBJ2-7; tentative D call: TRBD1 (6 bases). Between the trimmed V and J ends, which lost 1 base and 7 bases, there was a span of 14 bases. This CDR3 is 14 amino acids long. Per the germline V gene, CDR1 is LGHNA and CDR2 is YSLEER. As DNA, the CDR3 is TGCGCCAGCAGCCAAGCCTCGGTAAGGGGGGAGCAGTACCTC. This codes for CASSQASVRGEQYL.

V is TRBV7-6 and J is TRBJ2-7; 9 bases are shared with TRBD2. The CDR3 is made up of 19 amino acids. From germline, CDR1 is SGHVS and CDR2 FNYEAQ. V shed 5 bases and J 4 bases; nucleotides not matched to a gene: 21. The CDR3 loop is CASSPTRAAGGRDSYEQYF. The CDR3 DNA follows: TGTGCCAGCAGCCCGACCCGGGCAGCGGGGGGCCGCGACAGTTACGAGCAGTACTTC.